This is a list of T cell receptor beta chains from one sample in a study of cytomegalovirus exposure and HLA in healthy donors. Method: immunoSEQ multiplex PCR; TCRdb's copy keeps in-frame clones and lacks some. The sample holds about 62,000 clones; 65% to 75% are singletons and the top ten take less than 7%. The source material was PBMCs. The receptors come from a young woman in good health and CMV-seronegative. Each CDR3 is given with its conserved first and last residue. The D gene is left open where the match is weak. Clone size is shown for a subset of rows, as once, few, many or a class of expanded clone.

D	J	size	V	CDR3	DNA
-	TRBJ2-1	-	TRBV4-1	CASSQELDEQFF	TGCGCCAGCAGCCAAGAGTTAGATGAGCAGTTCTTC
TRBD2	TRBJ2-2	-	TRBV19	CASTRGEGVLTGELFF	TGTGCCAGTACCCGGGGGGAGGGAGTTCTAACCGGGGAGCTGTTTTTT
-	TRBJ1-2	-	TRBV9	CASSTRGGSAYGYTF	TGTGCCAGCAGCACGAGGGGGGGGAGCGCCTATGGCTACACCTTC
TRBD1	TRBJ2-1	once	TRBV28	CASSTPGQGWYEQFF	TGTGCCAGCAGTACACCGGGACAGGGGTGGTATGAGCAGTTCTTC
-	TRBJ2-7	few	TRBV2	CASSEGGAGAGYEQYF	TGTGCCAGCAGTGAAGGGGGCGCAGGGGCGGGTTACGAGCAGTACTTC
TRBD2	TRBJ2-3	-	TRBV6-1	CASSEASGSPDTQYF	TGTGCCAGCAGTGAAGCTAGCGGGAGCCCAGATACGCAGTATTTT
TRBD1	TRBJ2-2	-	TRBV5-1	CASSLGRGPSRTGELFF	TGCGCCAGCAGCTTGGGCAGGGGGCCCTCGAGGACCGGGGAGCTGTTTTTT
-	TRBJ1-2	-	TRBV5-1	CASSLGPGESLYGYTF	TGCGCCAGCAGCTTGGGGCCAGGGGAAAGCCTTTATGGCTACACCTTC
TRBD2	TRBJ2-5	-	TRBV7-9	CASSPSLAGGGETQYF	TGTGCCAGCAGCCCCTCACTAGCGGGAGGGGGGGAGACCCAGTACTTC
-	TRBJ1-5	-	TRBV7-9	CASNLDNQPQHF	TGTGCCAGCAACCTAGACAATCAGCCCCAGCATTTT
TRBD1	TRBJ1-1	few	TRBV28	CASSSGTGRASTEAFF	TGTGCCAGCAGTTCCGGGACAGGGAGGGCTAGCACTGAAGCTTTCTTT
-	TRBJ1-2	-	TRBV27	CASSLVRGTNYGYTF	TGTGCCAGCAGTTTAGTAAGGGGAACTAACTATGGCTACACCTTC
-	TRBJ1-4	-	TRBV7-9	CASSLLDSATNEKLFF	TGTGCCAGCAGCTTGCTAGACAGCGCAACTAATGAAAAACTGTTTTTT
TRBD1	TRBJ2-2	-	TRBV27	CASREGRGLSGELFF	TGTGCCAGCCGTGAGGGCAGGGGGCTGTCCGGGGAGCTGTTTTTT
-	TRBJ2-5	-	TRBV19	CASSSWGEKETQYF	TGTGCCAGTAGTAGCTGGGGGGAGAAAGAGACCCAGTACTTC
TRBD1	TRBJ2-7	-	TRBV28	CASSLLGTGGYEQYF	TGTGCCAGCAGTTTATTAGGGACAGGGGGCTACGAGCAGTACTTC
TRBD1	TRBJ2-6	-	TRBV9	CASSQTTGDASGANVLTF	TGTGCCAGCAGCCAAACGACAGGGGACGCCTCTGGGGCCAACGTCCTGACTTTC
-	TRBJ1-1	-	TRBV30	CAWTAGGLASSEAFF	TGTGCCTGGACCGCGGGGGGGCTCGCCTCGTCTGAAGCTTTCTTT
-	TRBJ2-5	-	TRBV19	CASQGRNQETQYF	TGTGCCAGTCAGGGGCGAAACCAAGAGACCCAGTACTTC
TRBD2	TRBJ2-1	-	TRBV5-4	CATQSPSSGVSYNEQFF	TGTGCCACTCAAAGCCCCTCTAGCGGGGTCTCCTACAATGAGCAGTTCTTC
-	TRBJ2-2	few	TRBV7-9	CASSLDVSFTGELFF	TGTGCCAGCAGCTTAGATGTCAGTTTCACCGGGGAGCTGTTTTTT
TRBD2	TRBJ2-1	-	TRBV11-3	CASSFGTSGHNEQFF	TGTGCCAGCAGCTTCGGGACTAGCGGCCACAATGAGCAGTTCTTC